These 20 T cell receptor beta chains originate from one sample sequenced in a study of post-analysis software for immune sequencing data. Overall study results and limits: Compared with controls, patients had more of about 5 TRBV segments, including TRBV5-6, TRBV5-1 and TRBV20-1.

Researchers reported that TCR beta cDNA libraries carried unique molecular identifiers. TCRdb fed the PCR reads into MiXCR, producing one record per CDR3 protein. This repertoire shows approximately 690,000 distinct CDR3 sequences, approximately 59% found once; its top ten account for about 11%. These TCRs are of unknown antigen specificity. Sequenced material: blood. Source of these receptors: a girl aged 2-10 years with multiple sclerosis.

This clonotype was counted only a few times. The rearrangement joins TRBV18 to TRBJ2-7; 8 positions match TRBD2. There are 13 residues in the CDR3. The J segment lost 3 bases and the V segment lost 4 bases, leaving 2 bases of the junction unmatched. CDR1 and CDR2 from the germline V gene are KGHSH and LQKENI. CDR3 DNA: TGTGCCAGCTCACGGCGGGGGGACTACGAGCAGTACTTC. It codes for CASSRRGDYEQYF.

This clonotype was picked up one time. Germline is not matched at one junction end, which may reflect a read error. The V gene is TRBV5-1, the J gene TRBJ2-4; tentative D call: TRBD2 (5 bases). The CDR3 spans 16 residues. Germline CDR1 SGHRS, CDR2 YFSETQ. The CDR3 DNA follows: TGCGCCAGCAGCTTGGGCAGATCTAGCCAGGAAAACATTCAGAACTTC. The encoded protein is CASSLGRSSQENIQNF.

The V call is TRBV3-1, the J call TRBJ2-7; D unresolved. The germline V gene encodes CDR1 LGHDT and CDR2 YNNKEL (reference sequence). The CDR3 consists of 12 residues. V was pared by 2 bases and J by 5 bases, with 7 bases between. CDR3 sequence reads: CASSQTSHEQYF. The CDR3 DNA is TGTGCCAGCAGCCAAACATCGCACGAGCAGTACTTC.

The V and J genes are TRBV29-1 and TRBJ2-5; TRBD1 matches 10 bases. Per the germline V gene, CDR1 is SQVTM and CDR2 is ANQGSEA. Unmatched junction bases numbered 8, after V lost 4 bases and J lost 6 bases. The CDR3 extends over 14 amino acids. CDR3 nucleotides: TGCAGCGTTGTTCCGTGGACAGGGGGAAAGACCCAGTACTTC. It translates to CSVVPWTGGKTQYF.

The rearrangement joins TRBV2 to TRBJ2-2; D might be TRBD2 (5 bases). The CDR3 runs to 15 residues. V was cut by 6 bases and J by 7 bases, with 18 bases left in between. CDR1 is SNHLY and CDR2 is FYNNEI in the germline V gene. This chain's CDR3 is CASSESGVLGGELFF. In DNA form, the CDR3 reads TGTGCCAGCAGCGAGTCCGGGGTTCTAGGCGGGGAGCTGTTTTTT.

The DNA of the CDR3 is TGTGCCAGCAGGGCGGAACAGGGGGCGAATGAGCAGTTCTTC. This sequence encodes CASRAEQGANEQFF. The rearrangement uses TRBV6-1 and TRBJ2-1; 9 nucleotides align to TRBD1. V dropped 6 bases and J dropped 7; count of bases not matched to a gene: 7. CDR1 and CDR2 from the germline V gene are MNHNS and SASEGT. CDR3 size: 14 residues.

This clonotype appeared once. The CDR3 DNA follows: TGTGCCAGCAGCTCCTCGGGAGGGCTGAACACCGGGGAGCTGTTTTTT. Translated: CASSSSGGLNTGELFF. The V gene is TRBV11-2, the J gene TRBJ2-2, with 8 bases that match TRBD2. The CDR3 has 16 amino acids. CDR1 and CDR2 (germline): SGHAT, FQNNGV. After removal of 4 bases from V and 1 base from J, the junction contained 5 bases not matched to a gene.

The chain employs TRBV12-3 or TRBV12-4 and TRBJ2-1, with TRBD2 matching over 9 bases. The ends lost 5 bases at V and 8 bases at J; junction bases unmatched: 13. The CDR3 is 16 amino acids. The CDR3 coding sequence is TGTGCCAGCAGTCACCGGGGAGGCGGGAGGGCAGATGAGCAGTTCTTC. Protein: CASSHRGGGRADEQFF.

The sample holds a few counts of this clonotype. This rearrangement joins TRBV4-2 to TRBJ2-7; 8 bases match TRBD1. The trim removed 4 bases at V and 3 bases at J, leaving 14 bases unmatched. Germline values: CDR1 LGHNA, CDR2 YNFKEQ. The CDR3 has 17 residues. The CDR3 sequence: CASSLGGPQGANYEQYF. The CDR3 DNA is TGTGCCAGCAGCCTGGGGGGCCCGCAGGGGGCGAACTACGAGCAGTACTTC.

V usage is TRBV20-1 and J usage is TRBJ2-7; D unresolved. V lost 3 bases and J lost 0, with 15 bases in between. Germline CDR1 and CDR2: DFQATT and SNEGSKA (reference sequence). The CDR3 covers 15 residues. The CDR3 region has the DNA TGCAGTGCTAGGCTGTCCCTCCAGGTCTCCTACGAGCAGTACTTC. It codes for CSARLSLQVSYEQYF.

The V and J genes are TRBV29-1 and TRBJ2-1, with 9 bases lining up with TRBD1. CDR3 length equals 13 residues. Germline CDR1 reads SQVTM; CDR2 reads ANQGSEA. J gave up 6 bases and V 3 bases, and 3 bases lay outside the gene matches. In DNA, the CDR3 is TGCAGCGTTGAGGGACAGGGTATCAATGAGCAGTTCTTC. Its translation: CSVEGQGINEQFF.

The chain is built from TRBV6-2 or TRBV6-3 and TRBJ2-1; weak D call: TRBD1 (5 bases). The V and J ends lost 1 base and 7 bases respectively, with 11 bases between them. Germline V lookup: CDR1 MNHEY, CDR2 SVGEGT. This CDR3 has 14 residues. The CDR3 loop is CASSYLTVGNEQFF. In DNA form, the CDR3 reads TGTGCCAGCAGTTACTTGACAGTGGGTAATGAGCAGTTCTTC.

The CDR3 region is CASSAGVGEKLFF. CDR3 nucleotides: TGTGCCAGCAGCGCCGGGGTTGGTGAAAAACTGTTTTTT. The V gene is TRBV12-3 or TRBV12-4, the J gene TRBJ1-4; D gene uncertain. The CDR3 covers 13 residues. V was pared by 6 bases and J by 7 bases, with 12 bases between.

The V call is TRBV15, the J call TRBJ2-1; 9 bases fit TRBD2. Germline V gene data show CDR1 as LNHNV and CDR2 as YYDKDF (reference sequence). The CDR3 extends over 15 amino acids. V dropped 0 bases and J dropped 6; count of bases not matched to a gene: 3. The CDR3, as DNA: TGTGCCACCAGCAGAGACGGCGGGAGGGCCAATGAGCAGTTCTTC. It translates to CATSRDGGRANEQFF.

The chain combines TRBV20-1 with TRBJ2-5, with unresolved D. This CDR3 is built from 12 residues. Trimming removed 0 bases from V and 3 bases from J, with 5 bases in between. Looked up from germline, CDR1 is DFQATT and CDR2 is SNEGSKA (reference sequence). CDR3 residues: CSARDEEETQYF. Here the CDR3 DNA reads TGCAGTGCTAGAGATGAGGAAGAGACCCAGTACTTC.

This clonotype is a singleton in its sample. CDR3 residues: CASRTHTGWAEQFF. The CDR3 DNA sequence: TGTGCCAGCAGGACCCACACAGGGTGGGCGGAGCAGTTCTTC. V usage is TRBV7-2 and J usage is TRBJ2-1; D perhaps matches TRBD1 (6 bases). With 6 bases removed from V and 10 bases from J, the gap between germline ends came to 19 bases. Germline V gene data show CDR1 as SGHTA and CDR2 as FQGNSA. CDR3 length equals 14 residues.

This clonotype was recorded only once. The rearrangement links TRBV5-4 to TRBJ2-3; D uncertain. The CDR3 is 14 residues long. Germline lookup yields CDR1 SGHNT and CDR2 YYREEE (reference sequence). Trimming took 3 bases from V and 2 from J, leaving 10 bases between them. The CDR3 spells CASSSAIHTDTQYF. In DNA, the CDR3 is TGTGCCAGCAGCTCTGCTATACACACAGATACGCAGTATTTT.

This clonotype was counted only a few times. This sequence joins TRBV11-2 and TRBJ2-7; the D gene could be TRBD1 or TRBD2 (6 bases each). The CDR3 runs 13 residues. The ends were cut back, 5 bases at V and 6 bases at J, with 14 bases in the middle. The germline gives CDR1 SGHAT, CDR2 FQNNGV. CDR3 region: CASSQKQGGEQYF. CDR3 in DNA: TGTGCCAGCAGCCAGAAACAGGGAGGCGAGCAGTACTTC.

The chain carries TRBV6-2 or TRBV6-3 and TRBJ1-4; D is undetermined. The CDR3 runs to 12 residues. From germline, CDR1 is MNHEY and CDR2 SVGEGT. Trimming removed 8 bases from V and 8 bases from J, with 12 bases in between. The CDR3 DNA reads TGTGCCAGCCTTCGGGTGGGCGAAAAACTGTTTTTT. This sequence encodes CASLRVGEKLFF.

Here the CDR3 DNA reads TGTGCCAGCAGTTTCCCGAATCTAGGACAGGGACCCTACACCTTC. Its translation is CASSFPNLGQGPYTF. The chain is built from TRBV28 and TRBJ1-2; 8 bases line up with TRBD1. From germline, CDR1 is MDHEN and CDR2 SYDVKM. J lost 10 bases, V lost 3 bases, and 13 bases had no gene match. The CDR3 spans 15 residues.